Listed here is a single TCR beta chain. The antigen is unknown. CDR1 and CDR2 (germline): MNHNS, SASEGT. This CDR3 contains 13 residues. V lost 7 bases and J lost 6, with 13 bases in between. Primers for the PCR totalled 60 Vbeta and 13 Jbeta. Clones were read by immunoSEQ multiplex PCR, and TCRdb kept only the in-frame ones, dropping some. The sample yields around 120,000 clones, 80% seen once. The data stem from a study of cytomegalovirus exposure and HLA in healthy donors. Notes on the study in general: Sequencing artifact likely explains a cluster of highly shared sequence variants.

Whereas donors were nominally healthy upon sampling, unrecorded immune exposures were probable. The V and J genes are TRBV6-1 and TRBJ2-1; D perhaps matches TRBD2 (6 bases). This TCR came from a female donor in good health and CMV-seropositive. The sample was PBMCs. The CDR3, as DNA: TGTGCCAGCATTGTTTCAGCGGGCAATGAGCAGTTCTTC. Its translation is CASIVSAGNEQFF.